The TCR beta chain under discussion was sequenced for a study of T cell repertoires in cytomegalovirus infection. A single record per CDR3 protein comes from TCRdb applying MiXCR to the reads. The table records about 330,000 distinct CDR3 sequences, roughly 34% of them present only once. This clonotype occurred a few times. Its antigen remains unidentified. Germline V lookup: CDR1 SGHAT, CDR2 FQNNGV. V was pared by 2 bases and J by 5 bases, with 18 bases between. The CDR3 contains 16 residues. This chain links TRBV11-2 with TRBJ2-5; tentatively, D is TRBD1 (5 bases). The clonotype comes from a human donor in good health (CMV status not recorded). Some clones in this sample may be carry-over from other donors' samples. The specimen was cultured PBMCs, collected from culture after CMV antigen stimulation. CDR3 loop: CASSLILKGVSETQYF. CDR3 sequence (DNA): TGTGCCAGCAGCTTAATCCTGAAAGGGGTGTCCGAGACCCAGTACTTC. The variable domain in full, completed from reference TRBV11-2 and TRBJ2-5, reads EAGVAQSPRYKIIEKRQSVAFWCNPISGHATLYWYQQILGQGPKLLIQFQNNGVVDDSQLPKDRFSAERLKGVDSTLKIQPAKLEDSAVYLCASSLILKGVSETQYFGPGTRLLVL.